A single T cell receptor (beta chain) is shown here with its context. The target antigen is unknown. The identical CDR3 is also encoded by other nucleotide sequences in the sample. This record comes from a study of shared clonotypes between healthy human individuals. General observations from the study: The four-donor shared clonotypes exceeded non-shared clonotypes in generation probability, with non-shared ones scoring lower. The study found approximately 5% of naive CD4 clonotypes shared across a handful of donors.

In the authors' methods: ImmunoSEQ only sent back junction sequences with no quality scores, so filtering was done differently. Produced via immunoSEQ multiplex PCR; TCRdb's table is partial and in-frame only. The DNA gave D and trimming, while V, J and clone size come from that table. The sample yields 950,000 to 1,100,000 clones, about 74% seen once. This CDR3 region has 13 residues. V shed 5 bases, J shed 7 bases, and the junction held 3 bases outside the gene matches. Germline V gene data show CDR1 as SGHTA and CDR2 as FQGNSA. This chain joins TRBV7-2 and TRBJ2-1, with TRBD1 identical over 9 bases. The clonotype was recovered from a man younger than 35 in good health. Source material: memory CD4+ T cells sorted from blood. As for subset: CD45RA-negative fraction. The CDR3 spells CASSLGTGNEQFF. CDR3 bases: TGTGCCAGCAGCCTCGGGACAGGGAATGAGCAGTTCTTC.